The entry below gives a single T cell receptor (beta chain) sequence along with its context. Which antigen it targets is not known. Base quality data are lacking; no much larger clone is found one base away. This sample is part of a study of blood T cell repertoires in COVID-19 (dated by TCRdb to the early 2020s). Study-wide context: Collaborator samples came from the United States, Italy and Spain and covered acute and convalescent phases of COVID-19. The prospective study material was composed of cDNA or gDNA derived from T cells, B-cell-depleted T cells, or PBMCs. HLA class I and class II types, where available, came from metadata supplied by the sample provider rather than from assay-based typing. The dataset comprised deeply sampled blood TCRbeta repertoires from subjects exposed to, actively infected with, or recovered from COVID-19. The repertoires were made available in a free public database intended to serve as a resource for research on the immune response to SARS-CoV-2. A de-identified subject ID, COVID-19 status, age in years and sex were almost always included in the sample metadata. Samples came from the ongoing ImmuneRACE study (first 160 participants) plus 1,254 subjects from 6 global collaborators. The full study reports these points: Clinical and demographic metadata were provided uncurated, with the amount varying by source and participant.

CDR1 and CDR2, per the germline V gene (reference sequence), are MNHEY and SMNVEV. The V end gives up 4 bases and the J end 4 bases, leaving 4 bases in the junction not matched to a gene. From its cysteine to its phenylalanine, the CDR3 spans 13 amino acids. Only CDR3 DNA remains: 39 bases, in frame from the first base. The immunoSEQ Assay, a bias-controlled multiplex PCR, was used to amplify TCRbeta CDR3 regions from genomic DNA. The authors' analysis ran thus. The number of nucleated cells in each sample was estimated from the amplification of reference gene primers within the assay. To quantify the absolute abundance of each unique TCRbeta CDR3 rearrangement, sequence reads were collapsed and filtered. For each sample, productive Simpson clonality was calculated as the square root of Simpson's diversity index over productive rearrangements. TCRdb's version of the immuneACCESS table is confined to in-frame rearrangements and falls short of the full clone set. An unresolved V gene accounts for under half of the shortfall where checked; the remainder is of unknown origin. V, J and clone size are those of that table, while D and trimming were read from the DNA. The sample table contains about 97,000 clones; only one count was recorded for 88% of them. The ten largest clones add up to approximately 2% of the sample.

One collaborating source in Seattle enrolled patients while the patients were actively infected and followed the patients over time throughout the course of disease. Collaborating institutions collected whole blood in K2EDTA tubes following their own protocols. For TCRbeta analysis, collaborators shipped samples as frozen whole blood, isolated PBMCs, or DNA extracted from either of those sample types. The sequenced material came from peripheral blood. The receptor was isolated from a man in his fifties or sixties with COVID-19, enrolled during active disease. The sequence joins TRBV27 to TRBJ2-7; TRBD1 lines up with 7 middle nucleotides. The DNA reads TGTGCCAGCAGTTGGGCACAGGGGTACGAGCAGTACTTC. The translation is CASSWAQGYEQYF.